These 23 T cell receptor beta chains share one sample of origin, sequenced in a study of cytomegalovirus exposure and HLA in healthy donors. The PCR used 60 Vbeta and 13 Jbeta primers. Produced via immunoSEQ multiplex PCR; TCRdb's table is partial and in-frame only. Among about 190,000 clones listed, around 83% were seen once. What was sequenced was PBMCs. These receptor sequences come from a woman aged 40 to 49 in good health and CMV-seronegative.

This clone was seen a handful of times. The CDR3 nucleotides read TGTGCCAGCAGCGACTACAGGGGGCTTAACTATGGCTACACCTTC. Residues: CASSDYRGLNYGYTF. V gene TRBV9 combines with J gene TRBJ1-2; 9 bases are a match to TRBD1. V gave up 3 bases and J gave up 1 base; unmatched junction bases: 4. CDR1 and CDR2 (germline): SGDLS, YYNGEE. The CDR3 loop spans 15 amino acids.

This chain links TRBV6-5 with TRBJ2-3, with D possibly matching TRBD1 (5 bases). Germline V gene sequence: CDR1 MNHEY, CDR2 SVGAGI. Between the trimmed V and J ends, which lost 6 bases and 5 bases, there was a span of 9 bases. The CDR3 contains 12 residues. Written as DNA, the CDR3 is TGTGCCAGCAGCAGGGATGGAGATACGCAGTATTTT. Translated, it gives CASSRDGDTQYF.

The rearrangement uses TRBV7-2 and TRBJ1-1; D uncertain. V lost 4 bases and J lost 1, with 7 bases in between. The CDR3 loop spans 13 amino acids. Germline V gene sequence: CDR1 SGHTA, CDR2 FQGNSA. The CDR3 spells CASSSTQNTEAFF. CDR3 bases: TGTGCCAGCAGCTCGACACAGAACACTGAAGCTTTCTTT.

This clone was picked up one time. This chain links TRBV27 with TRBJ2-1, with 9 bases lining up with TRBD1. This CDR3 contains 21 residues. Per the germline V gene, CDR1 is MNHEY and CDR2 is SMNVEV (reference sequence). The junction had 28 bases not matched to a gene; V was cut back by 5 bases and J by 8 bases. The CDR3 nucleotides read TGTGCCAGCAGTAAGCATTTACCGGGACAGGGTTTAGAACTATGGCTGGATGAGCAGTTCTTC. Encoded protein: CASSKHLPGQGLELWLDEQFF.

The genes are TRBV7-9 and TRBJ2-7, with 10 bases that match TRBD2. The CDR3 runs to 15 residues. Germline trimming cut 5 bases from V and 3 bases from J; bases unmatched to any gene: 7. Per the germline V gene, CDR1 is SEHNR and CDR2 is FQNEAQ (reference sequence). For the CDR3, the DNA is TGTGCCAGCAGCCGAGACCTAGCGGGGGTCTACGAGCAGTACTTC. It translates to CASSRDLAGVYEQYF. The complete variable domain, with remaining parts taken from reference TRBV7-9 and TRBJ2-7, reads DTGVSQNPRHKITKRGQNVTFRCDPISEHNRLYWYRQTLGQGPEFLTYFQNEAQLEKSRLLSDRFSAERPKGSFSTLEIQRTEQGDSAMYLCASSRDLAGVYEQYFGPGTRLTVT.

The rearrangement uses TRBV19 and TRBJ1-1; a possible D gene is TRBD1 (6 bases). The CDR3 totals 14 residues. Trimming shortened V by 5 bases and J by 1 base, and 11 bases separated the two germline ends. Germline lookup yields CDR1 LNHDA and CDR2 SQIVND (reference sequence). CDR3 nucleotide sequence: TGTGCCAGTAGTTTTTTACAGGGGAACACTGAAGCTTTCTTT. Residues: CASSFLQGNTEAFF. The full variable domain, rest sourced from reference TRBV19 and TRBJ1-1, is DGGITQSPKYLFRKEGQNVTLSCEQNLNHDAMYWYRQDPGQGLRLIYYSQIVNDFQKGDIAEGYSVSREKKESFPLTVTSAQKNPTAFYLCASSFLQGNTEAFFGQGTRLTVV.

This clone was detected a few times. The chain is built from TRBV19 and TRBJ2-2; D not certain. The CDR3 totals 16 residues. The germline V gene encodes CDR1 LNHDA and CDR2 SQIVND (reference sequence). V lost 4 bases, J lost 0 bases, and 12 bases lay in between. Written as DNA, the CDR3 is TGTGCCAGTAGTAGAGGAGATCTTGCGAACACCGGGGAGCTGTTTTTT. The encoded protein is CASSRGDLANTGELFF.

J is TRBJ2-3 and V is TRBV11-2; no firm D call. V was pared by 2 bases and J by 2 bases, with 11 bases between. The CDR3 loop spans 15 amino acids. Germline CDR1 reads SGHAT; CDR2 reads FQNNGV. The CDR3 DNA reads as TGTGCCAGCAGCTTAAGCGTCGCCCCCACAGATACGCAGTATTTT. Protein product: CASSLSVAPTDTQYF.

DNA for the CDR3: TGTGCCAGCAGCTTCCCTACCCCTCTAGCGGGAGGGTACGAGCAGTACTTC. It encodes CASSFPTPLAGGYEQYF. The rearrangement links TRBV5-6 to TRBJ2-7; 12 bases agree with TRBD2. The CDR3 spans 17 residues. Germline V gene sequence: CDR1 SGHDT, CDR2 YYEEEE. Trimming took 2 bases from V and 4 from J; bases not matched to a gene: 10.

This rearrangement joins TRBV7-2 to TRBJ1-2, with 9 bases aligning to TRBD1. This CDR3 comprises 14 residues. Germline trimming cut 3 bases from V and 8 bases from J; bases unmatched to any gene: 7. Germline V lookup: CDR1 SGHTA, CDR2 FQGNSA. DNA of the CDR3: TGTGCCAGCAGCTTCGGGACAGGGTTTCGAGGCTACACCTTC. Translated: CASSFGTGFRGYTF.

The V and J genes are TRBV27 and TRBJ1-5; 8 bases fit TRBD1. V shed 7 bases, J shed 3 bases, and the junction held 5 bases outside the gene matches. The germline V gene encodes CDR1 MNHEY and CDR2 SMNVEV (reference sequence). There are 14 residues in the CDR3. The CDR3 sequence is CASNDRGSNQPQHF. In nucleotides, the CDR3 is TGTGCCAGCAACGACAGGGGTTCCAATCAGCCCCAGCATTTT.

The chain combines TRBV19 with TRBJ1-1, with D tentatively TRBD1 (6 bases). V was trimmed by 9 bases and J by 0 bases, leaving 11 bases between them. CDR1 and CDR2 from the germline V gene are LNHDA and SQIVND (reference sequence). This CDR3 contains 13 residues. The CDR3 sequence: CASAGTLNTEAFF. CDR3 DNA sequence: TGTGCCAGCGCCGGGACACTGAACACTGAAGCTTTCTTT.

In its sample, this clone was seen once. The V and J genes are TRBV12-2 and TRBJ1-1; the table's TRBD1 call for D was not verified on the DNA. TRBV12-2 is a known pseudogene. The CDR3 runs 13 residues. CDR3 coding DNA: TGTGCAAGAACACAGGTTGGTGGCCCTGAAGCTTTCTTT. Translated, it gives CARTQVGGPEAFF.

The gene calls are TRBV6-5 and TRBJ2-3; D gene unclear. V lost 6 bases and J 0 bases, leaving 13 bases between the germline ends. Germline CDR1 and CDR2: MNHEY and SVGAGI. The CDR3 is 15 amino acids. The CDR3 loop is CASSSRVASTDTQYF. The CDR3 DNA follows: TGTGCCAGCAGCTCACGGGTAGCTAGCACAGATACGCAGTATTTT.

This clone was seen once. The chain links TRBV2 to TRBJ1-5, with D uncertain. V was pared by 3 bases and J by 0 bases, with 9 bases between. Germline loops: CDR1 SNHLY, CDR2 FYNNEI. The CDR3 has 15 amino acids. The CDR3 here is CASSDDRGSNQPQHF. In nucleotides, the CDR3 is TGTGCCAGCAGTGACGATCGGGGTAGCAATCAGCCCCAGCATTTT.

The CDR3 loop is CSVATDYSNQPQHF. The CDR3 DNA follows: TGCAGCGTTGCAACAGATTATAGCAATCAGCCCCAGCATTTT. The genes are TRBV29-1 and TRBJ1-5, with unresolved D. Trimming stripped 4 bases from V and 0 bases from J, with 10 bases between. The CDR3 is 14 residues long. Germline V gives CDR1 SQVTM, CDR2 ANQGSEA.

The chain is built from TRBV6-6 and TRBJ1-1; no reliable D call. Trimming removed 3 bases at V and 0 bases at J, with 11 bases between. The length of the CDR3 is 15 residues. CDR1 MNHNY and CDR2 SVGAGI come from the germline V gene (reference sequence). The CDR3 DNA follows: TGTGCCAGCAGTTATGTCGGGGTCCTGAACACTGAAGCTTTCTTT. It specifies CASSYVGVLNTEAFF.

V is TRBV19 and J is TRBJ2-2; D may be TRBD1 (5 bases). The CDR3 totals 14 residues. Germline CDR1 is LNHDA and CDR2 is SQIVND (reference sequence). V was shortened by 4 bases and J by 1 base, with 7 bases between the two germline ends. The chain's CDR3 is CASSRDRNTGELFF. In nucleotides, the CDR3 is TGTGCCAGTAGTAGAGACAGGAACACCGGGGAGCTGTTTTTT.

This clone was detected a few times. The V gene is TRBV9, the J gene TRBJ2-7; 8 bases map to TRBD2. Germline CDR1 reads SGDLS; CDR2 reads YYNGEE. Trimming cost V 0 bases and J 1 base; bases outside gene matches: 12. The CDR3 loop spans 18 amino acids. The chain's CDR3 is CASSVEVSGNRKSYEQYV. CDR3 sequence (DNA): TGTGCCAGCAGCGTAGAGGTTAGCGGGAACAGGAAATCCTACGAGCAGTACGTC.

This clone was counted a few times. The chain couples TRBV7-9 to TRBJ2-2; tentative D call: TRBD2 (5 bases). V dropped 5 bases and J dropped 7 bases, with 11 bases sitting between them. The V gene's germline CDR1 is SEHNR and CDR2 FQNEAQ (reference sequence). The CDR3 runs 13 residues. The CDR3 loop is CASSLSGGGELFF. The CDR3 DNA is TGTGCCAGCAGCCTCTCAGGAGGCGGGGAGCTGTTTTTT. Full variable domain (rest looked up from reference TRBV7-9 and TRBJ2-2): DTGVSQNPRHKITKRGQNVTFRCDPISEHNRLYWYRQTLGQGPEFLTYFQNEAQLEKSRLLSDRFSAERPKGSFSTLEIQRTEQGDSAMYLCASSLSGGGELFFGEGSRLTVL.

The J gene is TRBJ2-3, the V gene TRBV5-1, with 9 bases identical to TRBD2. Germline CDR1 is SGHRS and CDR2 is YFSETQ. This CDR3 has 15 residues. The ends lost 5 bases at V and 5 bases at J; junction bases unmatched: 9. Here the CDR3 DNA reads TGCGCCAGCAGTCCGGCGGGGGGGCAGAGAGATACGCAGTATTTT. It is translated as CASSPAGGQRDTQYF. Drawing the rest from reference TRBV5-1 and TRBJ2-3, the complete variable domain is KAGVTQTPRYLIKTRGQQVTLSCSPISGHRSVSWYQQTPGQGLQFLFEYFSETQRNKGNFPGRFSGRQFSNSRSEMNVSTLELGDSALYLCASSPAGGQRDTQYFGPGTRLTVL.

CDR3 protein: CASSLAGGELFF. The CDR3 region has the DNA TGTGCCAGCAGCTTAGCGGGCGGGGAGCTGTTTTTT. This chain links TRBV7-3 with TRBJ2-2; maybe TRBD2 (5 bases). The germline V gene has CDR1 SGHTA and CDR2 FQGTGA. Trimming took off 2 bases at V and 7 bases at J, with 5 bases between the two ends. This CDR3 spans 12 amino acids.

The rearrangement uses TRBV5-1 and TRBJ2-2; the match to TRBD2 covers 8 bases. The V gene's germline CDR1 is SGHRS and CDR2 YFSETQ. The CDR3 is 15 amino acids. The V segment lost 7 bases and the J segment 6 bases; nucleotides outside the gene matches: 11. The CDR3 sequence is CASSLAGTRSGELFF. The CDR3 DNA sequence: TGCGCCAGCTCGTTAGCGGGGACCAGGTCCGGGGAGCTGTTTTTT.